This T cell receptor beta chain was sequenced in a study of molecular identifiers for immune sequencing clone quantification. The wider study: Split five ways in replicates, RNA from roughly 20,000 or 100,000 naive CD8 cells had four portions sequenced. Study conclusions and caveats: Sizes of clones that are highly expanded could be underestimated (if identical TCR molecules share a barcode). Over 98% of CMV-specific effector molecules, but under 1% of naive ones, were in clones above 20 copies.

There are many counts of this clonotype. Its antigen is unidentified. MiXCR, applied by TCRdb to the PCR reads, yields one record per CDR3 protein. Of 490,000 or so distinct CDR3 sequences listed, around 21% are singletons. Germline V lookup: CDR1 DFQATT, CDR2 SNEGSKA (reference sequence). Germline trimming cut 5 bases from V and 3 bases from J; bases unmatched to any gene: 3. The length of the CDR3 is 13 residues. Specimen: naive CD8+ T cells from blood, with Jurkat cell RNA spiked in. Documented subset: FACS-sorted CD8+CD4-CCR7+CD45RA+ naive T cells. The TCR sequence derives from a human donor in good health. Some libraries in this study had Jurkat cell RNA spiked in. This chain links TRBV20-1 with TRBJ1-5; 8 nucleotides agree with TRBD1. CDR3 nucleotides: TGCAGTGCTCTGGACAGGGTCAATCAGCCCCAGCATTTT. This encodes CSALDRVNQPQHF.